The T cell receptor beta chain described here comes from a study of radiation and T cells in renal cell carcinoma (dated by TCRdb to 2018 to 2021). In the study overall: The samples were obtained from a clinical trial, where primary renal cell carcinomas were treated with 15 Gy stereotactic body radiation therapy and then removed by nephrectomy 4 weeks afterward. In total, 50 to 55 samples, comprising approximately 25 tumors and some 27 peripheral blood samples, were subjected to TCR beta sequencing. A total of about 4 million unique CDR3 nucleotide sequences, encoding some 2,700,000 unique CDR3 amino acid sequences, were found across all 50 or so samples.

As for this clone: The antigen it binds to is not known. No base quality values were provided; no much bigger clone lies one nucleotide off.

Findings and caveats that apply to the study as a whole: No pretreatment tumor biopsies were available, so the baseline intratumoral presence of clonotypes could not be determined. Top tumor clonotypes rose in blood from baseline to 2 weeks post-radiation, then contracted by 4 weeks, suggesting transient expansion of tumor-resident clones. Tracking of blood repertoire dynamics stopped at about 4 weeks after treatment, with no follow-up past that point. The single-armed trial design could not address effects of radiation dose or scheduling on the TCR repertoire.

The CDR3 covers 15 residues, taking in both the cysteine and the phenylalanine. The kept DNA is CDR3 alone, 45 bases in frame from the first base. V has 4 bases trimmed and J has 4 bases trimmed; junction bases matching no gene number 6. The germline V gene encodes CDR1 SEHNR and CDR2 FQNEAQ (reference sequence). TCR beta libraries were generated from genomic DNA with the immunoSEQ kit, following the manufacturer's recommendations. Library preparation used a first multiplex PCR with proprietary primers, then a second PCR adding unique barcodes, with bead cleanups after each round. A positive control reaction and a negative control reaction, both provided in the kit, were run with every batch of samples. The final libraries were assessed on an Agilent 4200 TapeStation D1000 ScreenTape, pooled by volume, and quantified by qPCR. An Illumina NextSeq500 fitted with a MidOutput 150-cycle cartridge performed the sequencing, running 156 Read1 cycles and 15 Index1 cycles with the kit's custom primers. The pooled library was loaded at 0.95 to 1 pM, with an approximately 21% PhiX control spiked in. The authors' analysis ran thus. The vendor-processed data were analyzed in R, and a clonotype was defined as all T cells that share the same CDR3 nucleotide sequence. For clone abundance analyses, frequencies were normalized to the 10,000 most abundant clones per sample. Before analysis, public T cell clones were removed, and these numbered fewer than six per sample on average. Tumor-enriched clonotypes and baseline blood-enriched clonotypes were defined as those with an abundance difference of at least 32-fold between compartments. Clonotypes expanded or contracted between blood time points were identified with a beta-binomial differential abundance model. The Baroni-Urbani and Buser coefficient was used to measure tumor-blood repertoire similarity, and groups were compared with two-tailed Wilcoxon tests in R. TCRdb retrieved this table from immuneACCESS and kept in-frame rearrangements only. Not all clones are present; in checked studies, unresolved V genes account for under half, and no reason is known for the remainder. V and J calls and clone size are those listed in that table; D and trimming were worked out from the DNA. This sample holds 120,000 or so clones; more than 75% were observed only once. The biggest ten clones account for about 5% of the sample.

Per the publication, the time point label means: blood 2 weeks post-SBRT. In the paper's terms, the treatment or condition label means: 15 Gy SBRT to primary tumor, nephrectomy 4 weeks later. To follow tumor-enriched clonotypes, peripheral blood was collected serially from radiation-treated patients at baseline and again at 2 weeks and 4 weeks after SBRT. Every patient's renal cell carcinoma showed clear cell pathology. Genomic DNA for TCR sequencing was prepared using the QIAamp DNA Blood Mini Kit (Qiagen). The analyses included only samples that passed all quality control checks. The receptor comes from a woman in her seventies with renal cell carcinoma. The sample was blood, taken from a patient whose treatment included radiotherapy and nephrectomy. In this chain, TRBV7-9 is recombined with TRBJ1-5; TRBD1 agrees with 8 junctional bases. Here the CDR3 is given as CASSSDRVKNQPQHF. The nucleotides read TGTGCCAGCAGCTCGGACAGGGTGAAGAATCAGCCCCAGCATTTT.